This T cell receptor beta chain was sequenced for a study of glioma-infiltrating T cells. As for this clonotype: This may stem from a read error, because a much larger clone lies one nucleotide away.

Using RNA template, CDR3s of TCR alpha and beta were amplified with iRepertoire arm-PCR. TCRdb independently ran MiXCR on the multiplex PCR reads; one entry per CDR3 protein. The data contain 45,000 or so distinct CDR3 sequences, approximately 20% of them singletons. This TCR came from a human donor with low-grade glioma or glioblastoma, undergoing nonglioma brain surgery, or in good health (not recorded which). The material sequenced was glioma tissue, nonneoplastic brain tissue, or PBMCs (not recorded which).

The CDR3 loop reads CANSSRAISGELFF. CDR3 nucleotide sequence: TGTGCCAACAGTTCGAGGGCGATCTCCGGGGAGCTGTTTTTT. The chain links TRBV12-3 or TRBV12-4 to TRBJ2-2; D possibly corresponds to TRBD2 (5 bases). CDR3 length: 14 amino acids.